The rows below give T cell receptor beta chains drawn from one sample of a study of control samples from healthy donors and cancer patients. Method: immunoSEQ multiplex PCR; TCRdb's copy keeps in-frame clones and lacks some. The profile shows about 140,000 clones, roughly 92% of them singletons. Input material: blood. All receptors come from a man aged 25 to 40 in good health. The CDR3 runs from the conserved cysteine through the conserved F or W. D genes are given only for firm matches. Clone sizes are given selectively: once, few, many, or a class where the clone is expanded.

TRBJ1-5 | 14 | . | TRBV3-1/TRBV3-2 | . | CASSRDHRNQPQHF | TGTGCCAGCAGCCGGGACCACCGCAATCAGCCCCAGCATTTT
TRBJ1-1 | 16 | . | TRBV27 | . | CASSFRGRNLKDEAFF | TGTGCCAGCAGTTTTCGCGGGCGTAATTTGAAGGATGAAGCTTTCTTT
TRBJ2-7 | 14 | . | TRBV6-4 | . | CASSDSTRYYEQYF | TGTGCCAGCAGTGACTCGACCCGATACTACGAGCAGTACTTC
TRBJ2-3 | 15 | . | TRBV11-2 | . | CASSQSQGRGDTQYF | TGTGCCAGCAGCCAGTCTCAGGGGAGAGGAGATACGCAGTATTTT
TRBJ2-5 | 14 | . | TRBV2 | . | CASSGGPVQETQYF | TGTGCCAGCAGTGGGGGCCCCGTTCAAGAGACCCAGTACTTC
TRBJ2-4 | 13 | . | TRBV24-1 | . | CATSDPGLLIQYF | TGTGCCACCAGTGACCCGGGACTGCTCATTCAGTACTTC
TRBJ2-1 | 14 | . | TRBV30 | . | CAWFEMSSYNEQFF | TGTGCCTGGTTCGAGATGAGCTCCTACAATGAGCAGTTCTTC
TRBJ2-3 | 13 | . | TRBV30 | . | CAWESGYTDTQYF | TGTGCCTGGGAGAGCGGGTACACAGATACGCAGTATTTT
TRBJ1-1 | 18 | . | TRBV28 | . | CASSFLEFRGRKNTEAFF | TGTGCCAGCAGTTTTTTGGAATTCAGGGGAAGGAAGAACACTGAAGCTTTCTTT
TRBJ2-2 | 16 | . | TRBV24-1 | TRBD1 | CATSDWQDRDTGELFF | TGTGCCACCAGTGATTGGCAGGACAGGGACACCGGGGAGCTGTTTTTT
TRBJ1-6 | 15 | . | TRBV7-9 | . | CASSLRQAINSPLHF | TGTGCCAGCAGCTTAAGGCAGGCCATTAATTCACCCCTCCACTTT
TRBJ2-1 | 20 | . | TRBV6-2/TRBV6-3 | TRBD2 | CASSLRLLAGGSNSYNEQFF | TGTGCCAGCAGTTTGAGGTTACTAGCGGGAGGGTCGAACTCCTACAATGAGCAGTTCTTC
TRBJ2-1 | 19 | few | TRBV7-3 | TRBD2 | CASSLNRLASGSSYNEQFF | TGTGCCAGCAGCTTAAACCGTCTGGCTAGCGGGAGTTCTTACAATGAGCAGTTCTTC
TRBJ1-1 | 13 | . | TRBV2 | . | CASSVEKNTEAFF | TGTGCCAGCAGTGTCGAAAAGAACACTGAAGCTTTCTTT
TRBJ1-4 | 15 | once | TRBV5-5 | . | CASSLALGLVEKLFF | TGTGCCAGCAGCTTGGCCTTGGGTCTGGTGGAAAAACTGTTTTTT
TRBJ1-4 | 15 | . | TRBV6-5 | TRBD1 | CASRLNRGLSEKLFF | TGTGCCAGCAGACTCAACAGGGGGCTAAGTGAAAAACTGTTTTTT
TRBJ2-3 | 16 | once | TRBV18 | TRBD2 | CASSPIPSGGTDTQYF | TGTGCCAGCTCACCAATTCCTAGCGGGGGCACAGATACGCAGTATTTT
TRBJ1-5 | 15 | . | TRBV10-3 | . | CAISSGTANNQPQHF | TGTGCCATCAGTTCCGGGACGGCCAACAATCAGCCCCAGCATTTT
TRBJ2-6 | 17 | . | TRBV19 | . | CASSPRGGRTGANVLTF | TGTGCCAGTAGTCCCCGAGGGGGTCGAACTGGGGCCAACGTCCTGACTTTC
TRBJ1-1 | 14 | . | TRBV27 | . | CASSLSAANTEAFF | TGTGCCAGCAGTTTATCGGCTGCGAACACTGAAGCTTTCTTT
TRBJ2-7 | 14 | . | TRBV27 | TRBD2 | CASSWTSGSYEQYF | TGTGCCAGCAGTTGGACTAGCGGCTCCTACGAGCAGTACTTC